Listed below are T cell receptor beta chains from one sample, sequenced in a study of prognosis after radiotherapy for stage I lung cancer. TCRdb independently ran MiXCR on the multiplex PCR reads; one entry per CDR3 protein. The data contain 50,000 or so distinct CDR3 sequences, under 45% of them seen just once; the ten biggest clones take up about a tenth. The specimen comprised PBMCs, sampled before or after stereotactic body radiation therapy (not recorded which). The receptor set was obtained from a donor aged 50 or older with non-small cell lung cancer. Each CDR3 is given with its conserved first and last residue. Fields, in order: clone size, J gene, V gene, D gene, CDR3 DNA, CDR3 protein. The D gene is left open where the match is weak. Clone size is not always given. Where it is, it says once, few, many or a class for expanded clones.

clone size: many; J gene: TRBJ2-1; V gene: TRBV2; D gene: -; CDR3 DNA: TGTGCCAGCAGTGAAAGGCAGAGCTCCTACAATGAGCAGTTCTTC; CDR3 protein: CASSERQSSYNEQFF
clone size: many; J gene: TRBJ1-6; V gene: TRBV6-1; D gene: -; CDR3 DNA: TGTGCCAGCAGAGGTTCCCAACGAAAGGATAATTCACCCCTCCACTTT; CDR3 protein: CASRGSQRKDNSPLHF
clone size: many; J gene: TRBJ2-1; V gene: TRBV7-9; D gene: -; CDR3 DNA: TGTGCCAGCAGCTCGCCGGCCGGGGCACCTAACAATGAGCAGTTCTTC; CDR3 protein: CASSSPAGAPNNEQFF
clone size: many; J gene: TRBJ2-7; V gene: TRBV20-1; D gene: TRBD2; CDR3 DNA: TGCAGTGCTCGTAAGGTGACTAGCGGGAGTAACGAGCAGTACTTC; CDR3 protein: CSARKVTSGSNEQYF
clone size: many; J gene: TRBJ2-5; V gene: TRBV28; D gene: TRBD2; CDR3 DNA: TGTGCCAGCAGTATAGCGGGCCAAGAGACCCAGTACTTC; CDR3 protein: CASSIAGQETQYF
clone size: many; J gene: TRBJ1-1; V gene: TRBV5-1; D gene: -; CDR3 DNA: TGCGCCAGCAGCTTGGACGGGGGGAACACTGAAGCTTTCTTT; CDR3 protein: CASSLDGGNTEAFF
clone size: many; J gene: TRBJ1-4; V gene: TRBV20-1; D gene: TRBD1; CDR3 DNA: TGCAGTGCTACGTCCCCGGGACAGGCGGGTGAAAAACTGTTTTTT; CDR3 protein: CSATSPGQAGEKLFF
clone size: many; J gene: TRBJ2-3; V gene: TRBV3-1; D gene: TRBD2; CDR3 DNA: TGTGCCAGCAGCCGGAGGACTAGCGGGAGCACAGATACGCAGTATTTT; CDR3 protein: CASSRRTSGSTDTQYF
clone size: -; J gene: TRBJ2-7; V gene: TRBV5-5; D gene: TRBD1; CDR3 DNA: TGTGCCAGCAACGTACAGGGGGTTGAGCAGTACTTC; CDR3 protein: CASNVQGVEQYF
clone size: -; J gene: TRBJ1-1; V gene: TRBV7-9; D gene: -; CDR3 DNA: TGTGCCAGCAGCCCCGCGGGGGGGTACACTGAAGCTTTCTTT; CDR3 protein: CASSPAGGYTEAFF
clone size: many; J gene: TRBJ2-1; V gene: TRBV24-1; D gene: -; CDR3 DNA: TGTGCCACCAGTGATTTGCTGAGTAGCTACAATGAGCAGTTCTTC; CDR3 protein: CATSDLLSSYNEQFF
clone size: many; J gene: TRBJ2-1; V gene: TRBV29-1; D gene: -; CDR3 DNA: TGCAGCGTAATAGCGGATACTTACAATGAGCAGTTCTTC; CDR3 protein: CSVIADTYNEQFF
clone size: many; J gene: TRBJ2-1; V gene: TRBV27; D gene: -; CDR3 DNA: TGTGCCAGCCGGGATTTCTCCCCGGGGAGCAATGAGCAGTTCTTC; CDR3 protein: CASRDFSPGSNEQFF
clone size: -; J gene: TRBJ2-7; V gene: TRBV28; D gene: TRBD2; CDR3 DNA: TGTGCCACGAACGGCCTGACTAGCGGGGTACCAACACTTTACTTC; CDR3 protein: CATNGLTSGVPTLYF
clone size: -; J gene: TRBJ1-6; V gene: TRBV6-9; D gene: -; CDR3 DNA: -; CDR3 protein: CASSSGQALSPLHF
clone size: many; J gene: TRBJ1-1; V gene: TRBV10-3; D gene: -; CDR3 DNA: TGTGCCATCAGTGTCAGGGGATCGTCGGCTGAAGCTTTCTTT; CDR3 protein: CAISVRGSSAEAFF
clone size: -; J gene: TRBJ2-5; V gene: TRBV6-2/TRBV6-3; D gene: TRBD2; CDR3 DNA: TGTGCCAGCAGTTGGGGACTAGCGGGAATCGGTTGGGAGACCCAGTACTTC; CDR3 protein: CASSWGLAGIGWETQYF
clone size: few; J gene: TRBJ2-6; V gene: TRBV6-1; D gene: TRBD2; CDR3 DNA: TGTGCCAGCAGCCCGACTAGCGGGAGTAGGGGTGCTGGGGCCGACGTCCTGACTTTC; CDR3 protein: CASSPTSGSRGAGADVLTF
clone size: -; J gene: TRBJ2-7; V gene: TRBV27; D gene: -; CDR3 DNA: TGTGCCAGCAGAACGGGAGCCCACGAGCAGTACTTC; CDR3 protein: CASRTGAHEQYF
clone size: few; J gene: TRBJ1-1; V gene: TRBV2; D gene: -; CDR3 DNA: TGTGCCAGCAGTGAAGGGGGGGGGGACACTGAAGCTTTCTTT; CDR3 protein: CASSEGGGDTEAFF
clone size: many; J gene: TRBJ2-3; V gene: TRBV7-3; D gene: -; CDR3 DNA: TGTGCCAGCAGCTTAAGGAGCGGAGGGGGCCCCACAGATACGCAGTATTTT; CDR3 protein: CASSLRSGGGPTDTQYF
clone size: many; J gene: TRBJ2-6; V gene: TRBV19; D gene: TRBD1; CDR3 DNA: TGTGCCAGTAGTCCAAATAGGGCGACAGGGGGCTTAGTTGGGGCCAACGTCCTGACTTTC; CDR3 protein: CASSPNRATGGLVGANVLTF
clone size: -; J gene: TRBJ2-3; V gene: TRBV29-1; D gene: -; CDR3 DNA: TGCAGCGTTTACAGGGATAACTCCGATACGCAGTATTTT; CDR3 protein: CSVYRDNSDTQYF
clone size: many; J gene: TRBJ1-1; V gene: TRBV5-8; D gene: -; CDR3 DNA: TGTGCCAGCAGCTTGTATAGGGGGAACACTGAAGCTTTCTTT; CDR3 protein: CASSLYRGNTEAFF
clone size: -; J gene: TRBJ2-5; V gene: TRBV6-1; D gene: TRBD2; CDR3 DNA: TGTGCCAGCGCCGAATTCCGGACTAGACGGGAGACCCAGTACTTC; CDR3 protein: CASAEFRTRRETQYF
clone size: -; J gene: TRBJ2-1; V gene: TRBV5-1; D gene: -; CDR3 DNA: TGCTCTAGCAGCTCCTTGGGGTGGAATGAGCAGTTCTTC; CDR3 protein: CSSSSLGWNEQFF
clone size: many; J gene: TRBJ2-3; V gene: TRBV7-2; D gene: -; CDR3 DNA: TGTGCCAGCAGCTTAGCGGGCCAGGCGCAGTATTTT; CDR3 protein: CASSLAGQAQYF
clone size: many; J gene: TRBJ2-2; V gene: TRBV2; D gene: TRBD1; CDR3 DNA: TGTGCCACCACCCAGGGGGCTCGCGGGGAGCTGTTTTTT; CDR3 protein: CATTQGARGELFF
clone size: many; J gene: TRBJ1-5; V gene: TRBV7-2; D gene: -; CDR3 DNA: TGTGCCAGCAGCTTAGTAGGGGCAGGGTTAAATCAGCCCCAGCATTTT; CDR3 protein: CASSLVGAGLNQPQHF
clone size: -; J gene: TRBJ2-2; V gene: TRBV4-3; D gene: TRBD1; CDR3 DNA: TGCGCCGGCAGCGTATACTTACAGGGGGCTTCGGGCGGGGAGCTGTTTTTT; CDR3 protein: CAGSVYLQGASGGELFF
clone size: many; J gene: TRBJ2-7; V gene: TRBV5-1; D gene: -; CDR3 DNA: TGCGCCTCCAGAGTTGGGGTGAGCTCCTACGAGCAGTACTTC; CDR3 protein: CASRVGVSSYEQYF
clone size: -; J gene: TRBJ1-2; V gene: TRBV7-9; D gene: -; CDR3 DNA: TGTGCCAGCAGCCCACAATGGGGGGGATACAACTATGGCTACACCTTC; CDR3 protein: CASSPQWGGYNYGYTF
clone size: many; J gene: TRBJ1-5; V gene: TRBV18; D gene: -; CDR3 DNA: TGTGCCAGCTCAAACCTCGGGGACGAGCCCCAGCATTTT; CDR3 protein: CASSNLGDEPQHF